This is a list of T cell receptor beta chains from one sample in a study of human T cells and chemical hapten exposure. MiXCR, run by TCRdb on the RACE reads, gives a single entry per CDR3 protein. Here the sample spans 84,000 or so distinct CDR3 sequences, roughly a tenth being singletons. The specimen was whole blood, collected in connection with sensitization to the hapten diphenylcyclopropenone (DPC). The receptors derive from a man in his forties or fifties with alopecia areata. Some clones in this sample may be carry-over from other donors' samples. Both conserved end residues are part of each CDR3. A D gene is named only where the DNA matches it firmly. Where a row states a size, it is once, few, many or the class of an expanded clone; other rows omit it.

TRBJ2-3 TRBV6-5 few . TGTGCCAGCCTCTCACCGCGCGTCGCAGATACGCAGTATTTT CASLSPRVADTQYF
TRBJ1-1 TRBV5-1 . . TGCGCCAGCAGCCCAGGGGATAGTGCTGAAGCTTTCTTT CASSPGDSAEAFF
TRBJ1-2 TRBV7-9 . . TGTGCCAGCAGCTTAACTGGTGCGGATGGCTACACCTTC CASSLTGADGYTF
TRBJ2-2 TRBV19 many TRBD2 TGTGCCAGTAGTCCCAGACTAGCGGGAGACACCGGGGAGCTGTTTTTT CASSPRLAGDTGELFF
TRBJ2-7 TRBV7-9 . . TGTGCCAGCAGCTCTGACACTAGCTCCTACGAGCAGTACTTC CASSSDTSSYEQYF
TRBJ1-2 TRBV30 few . TGTGCCTGGATGGTGGGGGGCCGGGGCTACACCTTC CAWMVGGRGYTF
TRBJ2-7 TRBV5-1 few . TGCGCCAGCAGCTCGACCGGGGACGAGCAGTACTTC CASSSTGDEQYF
TRBJ1-6 TRBV7-8 . . TGTGCCAGCAGCTTAGGGGACACCAATTCACCCCTCCACTTT CASSLGDTNSPLHF
TRBJ2-5 TRBV9 . TRBD1 TGTGCCAGCAGCGGGGCGCTGGCGGACAGGGGGCGGGAGACCCAGTACTTC CASSGALADRGRETQYF
TRBJ2-5 TRBV5-4 . . TGTGCCAGCAGCCTCGACCCCGGGGCCCAAGAGACCCAGTACTTC CASSLDPGAQETQYF
TRBJ2-7 TRBV4-2 . TRBD2 TGTGCCAGCAGCCTGACTAGCGGAGGGGACTACGAGCAGTACTTC CASSLTSGGDYEQYF
TRBJ2-6 TRBV4-3 many . TGCGCCAGCAGCCAAGATGATGGGGGGGCCAACGTCCTGACTTTC CASSQDDGGANVLTF
TRBJ1-4 TRBV18 . . TGTGCCAGCTCAACAGGGCGGGCAACTAATGAAAAACTGTTTTTT CASSTGRATNEKLFF
TRBJ1-3 TRBV29-1 . . TGCAGCGCTGTTGGCGAGAGCCTTCCTGGAAACACCATATATTTT CSAVGESLPGNTIYF
TRBJ1-2 TRBV28 few . TGTGCCAGCACCCATCTAAGAACAGTTAGCTATGGCTACACCTTC CASTHLRTVSYGYTF
TRBJ1-1 TRBV29-1 few . TGCAGCGTGGAGCCGGGGATTGAAGCTTTCTTT CSVEPGIEAFF
TRBJ1-1 TRBV10-3 many . TGTGCCATCAGTGGTAGTACTGAAGCTTTCTTT CAISGSTEAFF
TRBJ2-7 TRBV7-8 few TRBD2 TGTGCCAGCAGCTGGACTAGAGCTAGCTCCTACGAGCAGTACTTC CASSWTRASSYEQYF
TRBJ1-1 TRBV7-7 . . TGTGCTAGCAGCCAAAGCGAGAACACTGAAGCTTTCTTT CASSQSENTEAFF
TRBJ1-2 TRBV3-1 many . TGTGCCAGCAGCCGATTGGACCCCCTGAATGGCTACACCTTC CASSRLDPLNGYTF
TRBJ2-6 TRBV6-2/TRBV6-3 . TRBD1 TGTGCCAGCAAAAACGGACAGGGGCCTGGGGCCAACGTCCTGACTTTC CASKNGQGPGANVLTF
TRBJ1-5 TRBV29-1 many TRBD1 TGCAGCGTTCGTTCCCAGGGGGTAGATCAGCCCCAGCATTTT CSVRSQGVDQPQHF